These 22 T cell receptor beta chains came from one sample sequenced in a study of memory CD4+ T cells and cytomegalovirus serostatus. Generated by immunoSEQ multiplex PCR, the TCRdb table keeps only in-frame clones and is missing some. The sample shows about 58,000 clones, approximately 77% of them seen only once. Single viable CD3+CD4+CD8-CD45RO+ cells were sorted as the memory CD4+ T cells. The sequencing input was memory CD4+ T cells from blood. These receptors were taken from an adult in good health and CMV-seronegative. Some clones in this sample may be carry-over from other donors' samples.

The CDR3 DNA reads as TGTGCCACCAGCAGAAAGGGACTAGCGGGAGGGCTTGTGGAGACCCAGTACTTC. Amino acids: CATSRKGLAGGLVETQYF. V usage is TRBV15 and J usage is TRBJ2-5; 16 bases fit TRBD2. J lost 5 bases, V lost 2 bases, and 8 bases had no gene match. Germline lookup yields CDR1 LNHNV and CDR2 YYDKDF (reference sequence). The CDR3 loop spans 18 amino acids.

The V gene is TRBV18, the J gene TRBJ1-4; D gene unclear. The CDR3 covers 16 residues. Germline V gene sequence: CDR1 KGHSH, CDR2 LQKENI. Trimming took off 3 bases at V and 7 bases at J, with 18 bases between the two ends. In DNA form, the CDR3 reads TGTGCCAGCTCACCTCGGCAGGACGGAAGAGGTGAAAAACTGTTTTTT. Encoded protein: CASSPRQDGRGEKLFF.

The chain has TRBV11-2 and TRBJ2-2; a possible D gene is TRBD1 (6 bases). The CDR3 sequence is 14 residues long. Germline assignment: CDR1 SGHAT and CDR2 FQNNGV. V lost 2 bases to trimming and J lost 4 bases, with 8 bases between them. Here the CDR3 reads CASSLRQATGELFF. The DNA of the CDR3 is TGTGCCAGCAGCTTAAGACAGGCCACCGGGGAGCTGTTTTTT.

Here the CDR3 reads CASSLDEGFSYEQYF. For the CDR3, the DNA is TGTGCCAGCAGCTTAGATGAGGGGTTCTCCTACGAGCAGTACTTC. The rearrangement uses TRBV7-6 and TRBJ2-7; tentatively, D is TRBD1 or TRBD2 (5 bases each). V was clipped by 1 base and J by 0 bases, with 10 bases between them. CDR3 length: 15 residues. The germline V gene has CDR1 SGHVS and CDR2 FNYEAQ.

This chain links TRBV27 with TRBJ1-4; perhaps TRBD1 as D (6 bases). Trimming removed 7 bases from V and 2 bases from J, with 26 bases in between. Per germline, CDR1 MNHEY and CDR2 SMNVEV (reference sequence). The CDR3 totals 19 residues. In DNA, the CDR3 is TGTGCCAGCATCCAGGTCTTTCCCAGGGGTCCCTGGACTAATGAAAAACTGTTTTTT. Translated: CASIQVFPRGPWTNEKLFF.

This sequence joins TRBV7-3 and TRBJ2-1; the D is unclear. Germline V gene sequence: CDR1 SGHTA, CDR2 FQGTGA. The germline V and J ends were trimmed by 2 bases and 2 bases, with 10 bases remaining between them. CDR3 length: 15 residues. CDR3 nucleotide sequence: TGTGCCAGCAGCTTAGAAGGGCGTCCCTACAATGAGCAGTTCTTC. This encodes CASSLEGRPYNEQFF.

The V call is TRBV12-5, the J call TRBJ2-1; 8 bases are a match to TRBD1. CDR1 is LGHNT and CDR2 is FRNRAP in the germline V gene. This CDR3 region has 13 residues. After removal of 5 bases from V and 9 bases from J, the junction contained 6 bases not matched to a gene. CDR3 sequence (DNA): TGTGCTAGTGGTCTACAGGGGGTTAGTGAGCAGTTCTTC. Its protein is CASGLQGVSEQFF.

This clone was observed a single time. The V call is TRBV27, the J call TRBJ1-1, with D unresolved. The CDR3 sequence is 18 residues long. V shed 4 bases and J shed 4 bases, with 25 bases lying between them. CDR1 and CDR2 (germline): MNHEY, SMNVEV (reference sequence). The CDR3 DNA sequence: TGTGCCAGCAGTTCCCATTTCTCGAGTCCTATCAAAGGCACTGAAGCTTTCTTT. Translation gives CASSSHFSSPIKGTEAFF.

V and J are TRBV7-3 and TRBJ1-5, with D uncertain. The CDR3 extends over 13 amino acids. Trimming stripped 8 bases from V and 2 bases from J, with 10 bases between. Germline V CDR1 and CDR2: SGHTA, FQGTGA. CDR3 loop: CASAGGGNQPQHF. The CDR3 nucleotides read TGTGCCAGCGCCGGAGGCGGCAATCAGCCCCAGCATTTT. Together with reference TRBV7-3 and TRBJ1-5, the CDR3 gives the full variable domain: GAGVSQTPSNKVTEKGKYVELRCDPISGHTALYWYRQSLGQGPEFLIYFQGTGAADDSGLPNDRFFAVRPEGSVSTLKIQRTERGDSAVYLCASAGGGNQPQHFGDGTRLSIL.

The chain carries TRBV28 and TRBJ2-7, with a tentative D call TRBD2 (5 bases). V lost 6 bases to trimming and J lost 7 bases, with 22 bases between them. The CDR3 is 15 amino acids. Germline V gene sequence: CDR1 MDHEN, CDR2 SYDVKM. The CDR3 here is CASSPWVPEGGEQYF. CDR3 sequence (DNA): TGTGCCAGCAGCCCTTGGGTTCCCGAGGGTGGAGAGCAGTACTTC.

V usage is TRBV5-4 and J usage is TRBJ2-7, with 7 bases that match TRBD1. The CDR3 has 14 amino acids. V dropped 1 base and J dropped 0; count of bases not matched to a gene: 1. The V gene's germline CDR1 is SGHNT and CDR2 YYREEE (reference sequence). CDR3 residues: CASSLTGDSYEQYF. CDR3 coding DNA: TGTGCCAGCAGCTTGACAGGGGACTCCTACGAGCAGTACTTC. The full variable domain, in which reference TRBV5-4 and TRBJ2-7 provide the parts outside the CDR3, is ETGVTQSPTHLIKTRGQQVTLRCSSQSGHNTVSWYQQALGQGPQFIFQYYREEENGRGNFPPRFSGLQFPNYSSELNVNALELDDSALYLCASSLTGDSYEQYFGPGTRLTVT.

This clone has just one count. This chain links TRBV7-2 with TRBJ2-3, with unresolved D. Germline V gives CDR1 SGHTA, CDR2 FQGNSA. Trimming left V 0 bases short and J 5 bases short, with 6 bases between. The CDR3 consists of 13 residues. This CDR3 reads CASSLAALDTQYF. In nucleotides, the CDR3 is TGTGCCAGCAGCTTAGCAGCCCTAGATACGCAGTATTTT.

The CDR3 protein is CSVEDYKGRTYGYTF. The CDR3 DNA reads as TGCAGCGTTGAAGATTATAAGGGGCGCACCTATGGCTACACCTTC. The rearrangement uses TRBV29-1 and TRBJ1-2; tentatively, D is TRBD1 (5 bases). V was clipped by 0 bases and J by 4 bases, with 15 bases between them. Germline values: CDR1 SQVTM, CDR2 ANQGSEA. The CDR3 sequence is 15 residues long.

V and J are TRBV20-1 and TRBJ1-2, with unresolved D. CDR3 size: 11 residues. With 5 bases removed from V and 10 bases from J, the gap between germline ends came to 14 bases. Germline loops: CDR1 DFQATT, CDR2 SNEGSKA (reference sequence). CDR3 residues: CSAFTLKVYTF. CDR3 DNA sequence: TGCAGTGCTTTCACTCTAAAGGTCTACACCTTC.

The V and J genes are TRBV19 and TRBJ1-3; no clear D gene. Germline CDR1 and CDR2: LNHDA and SQIVND (reference sequence). V shed 5 bases and J shed 0 bases, with 8 bases lying between them. The CDR3 spans 14 residues. In nucleotides, the CDR3 is TGTGCCAGTAGTTTTCCTGGCTCTGGAAACACCATATATTTT. Its translation is CASSFPGSGNTIYF.

A few counts support this clone. This chain connects TRBV19 to TRBJ1-5; no clear D gene. Germline-derived CDR1 and CDR2 are LNHDA and SQIVND (reference sequence). The CDR3 contains 13 residues. Trimming shortened V by 5 bases and J by 6 bases, and 11 bases separated the two germline ends. The CDR3 loop reads CASSGKVGQPQHF. The CDR3, as DNA: TGTGCCAGTAGTGGGAAGGTGGGTCAGCCCCAGCATTTT.

V and J are TRBV6-6 and TRBJ1-1; D gene ambiguous. This CDR3 has 11 amino acids. Per germline, CDR1 MNHNY and CDR2 SVGAGI (reference sequence). Trimming pared 2 bases from V and 7 bases from J, leaving 5 bases between. The CDR3 nucleotides are TGTGCCAGCAGTTACGGATTTGAAGCTTTCTTT. This codes for CASSYGFEAFF.

The chain is built from TRBV2 and TRBJ2-7; TRBD1 aligns across 7 bases. Looked up from germline, CDR1 is SNHLY and CDR2 is FYNNEI. The junction had 6 bases not matched to a gene; V was cut back by 7 bases and J by 0 bases. The CDR3 sequence is 14 residues long. In DNA, the CDR3 is TGTGCCAGCAACCGGGACAGAACCTCCTACGAGCAGTACTTC. The encoded protein is CASNRDRTSYEQYF. Variable domain in full (rest from reference TRBV2 and TRBJ2-7): EPEVTQTPSHQVTQMGQEVILRCVPISNHLYFYWYRQILGQKVEFLVSFYNNEISEKSEIFDDQFSVERPDGSNFTLKIRSTKLEDSAMYFCASNRDRTSYEQYFGPGTRLTVT.

V and J are TRBV4-2 and TRBJ2-2; a weak D match, TRBD2 (5 bases). V lost 0 bases to trimming and J lost 4 bases, with 9 bases between them. Per germline, CDR1 LGHNA and CDR2 YNFKEQ. This CDR3 is built from 15 residues. In nucleotides, the CDR3 is TGTGCCAGCAGCCAAGATAGGACTGCCACCGGGGAGCTGTTTTTT. It translates to CASSQDRTATGELFF.

CDR3 DNA sequence: TGTGCCAGCAGCTTGGGTACAGCGGACTATGGCTACACCTTC. It codes for CASSLGTADYGYTF. The genes are TRBV5-4 and TRBJ1-2; D remains ambiguous. Germline CDR1 is SGHNT and CDR2 is YYREEE (reference sequence). V gave up 0 bases and J gave up 3 bases, with 9 bases separating them. The CDR3 extends over 14 amino acids.

The rearrangement uses TRBV30 and TRBJ2-1, with D possibly matching TRBD2 (5 bases). This CDR3 is 12 amino acids long. V was pared by 8 bases and J by 7 bases, with 15 bases between. The germline V gene encodes CDR1 GTSNPN and CDR2 SVGIG (reference sequence). The DNA for the CDR3 is TGTGCCGAGGGCCGCCAACGGAATGAGCAGTTCTTC. Its translation: CAEGRQRNEQFF. The variable domain in full, completed from reference TRBV30 and TRBJ2-1, reads SQTIHQWPATLVQPVGSPLSLECTVEGTSNPNLYWYRQAAGRGLQLLFYSVGIGQISSEVPQNLSASRPQDRQFILSSKKLLLSDSGFYLCAEGRQRNEQFFGPGTRLTVL.

V and J are TRBV7-3 and TRBJ2-7; the match to TRBD2 covers 8 bases. The J segment lost 3 bases and the V segment lost 5 bases, leaving 6 bases of the junction unmatched. The CDR3 consists of 14 residues. The germline gives CDR1 SGHTA, CDR2 FQGTGA. In nucleotides, the CDR3 is TGTGCCAGCAGCCCAAGCGGGAGTGGCTACGAGCAGTACTTC. Protein: CASSPSGSGYEQYF.